The next 17 T cell receptor beta chains were all read from a single sample in a study of shared clonotypes between healthy human individuals. Only in-frame clones appear in the TCRdb table, and some are missing; sequencing was by immunoSEQ multiplex PCR. Here the sample spans hundreds of thousands of clones, roughly 98% being singletons. Only CD45RO-negative cells positively selected for CCR7 counted as naive CD8 cells, so terminally differentiated effector memory CD45RA+ cells were excluded. Input material: naive CD8+ T cells sorted from blood. These receptors came from a man aged 25-45 years in good health.

The J gene is TRBJ2-6, the V gene TRBV28; D is unresolved. The length of the CDR3 is 14 residues. CDR1 and CDR2 from the germline V gene are MDHEN and SYDVKM. V shed 7 bases and J shed 0 bases, with 7 bases lying between them. The CDR3 DNA reads as TGTGCCAGCACCCCTTACTCTGGGGCCAACGTCCTGACTTTC. Its protein product is CASTPYSGANVLTF. Filled out from reference TRBV28 and TRBJ2-6, the complete variable domain reads DVKVTQSSRYLVKRTGEKVFLECVQDMDHENMFWYRQDPGLGLRLIYFSYDVKMKEKGDIPEGYSVSREKKERFSLILESASTNQTSMYLCASTPYSGANVLTFGAGSRLTVL.

The rearrangement joins TRBV4-1 to TRBJ1-1; TRBD1 matches at 7 bases. Germline V gene lookup returns CDR1 MGHRA and CDR2 YSYEKL. V dropped 3 bases and J dropped 1; count of bases not matched to a gene: 5. This CDR3 is built from 15 residues. The CDR3 sequence is CASSHRQGSNTEAFF. The CDR3 DNA follows: TGCGCCAGCAGCCACCGACAGGGCTCGAACACTGAAGCTTTCTTT.

The chain uses TRBV7-9 and TRBJ2-3; 8 bases are shared with TRBD2. The CDR3 consists of 16 residues. The ends lost 1 base at V and 2 bases at J; junction bases unmatched: 5. Germline loops: CDR1 SEHNR, CDR2 FQNEAQ (reference sequence). In DNA form, the CDR3 reads TGTGCCAGCAGCTTAGTTAGCGGGATCTTCACAGATACGCAGTATTTT. Amino acids: CASSLVSGIFTDTQYF.

The chain is built from TRBV10-3 and TRBJ2-2; tentatively, D is TRBD1 (5 bases). The germline V gene has CDR1 ENHRY and CDR2 SYGVKD. V was shortened by 0 bases and J by 6 bases, with 8 bases between the two germline ends. The CDR3 contains 14 residues. The CDR3 loop reads CAISESTRAGELFF. The DNA for the CDR3 is TGTGCCATCAGTGAGTCGACCAGGGCCGGGGAGCTGTTTTTT.

The chain couples TRBV2 to TRBJ2-7; D is unresolved. The V end was cut by 6 bases, the J end by 4 bases, with 10 bases between. CDR3 length: 12 residues. The germline V gene has CDR1 SNHLY and CDR2 FYNNEI. Written as DNA, the CDR3 is TGTGCCAGCAGGGACGGACGTTACGAGCAGTACTTC. This codes for CASRDGRYEQYF.

J is TRBJ1-4 and V is TRBV7-9, with 8 bases identical to TRBD1. CDR1 SEHNR and CDR2 FQNEAQ come from the germline V gene (reference sequence). The trim removed 3 bases at V and 8 bases at J, leaving 14 bases unmatched. The CDR3 has 17 residues. CDR3 coding DNA: TGTGCCAGCAGCTTCGCCGGGACAGGTCGTTATTGGGAAAAACTGTTTTTT. Its protein is CASSFAGTGRYWEKLFF.

This chain links TRBV9 with TRBJ2-1; TRBD1 or TRBD2 may be the D gene (5 bases each). CDR1 and CDR2 (germline): SGDLS, YYNGEE. V was shortened by 5 bases and J by 5 bases, with 14 bases between the two germline ends. There are 14 residues in the CDR3. The CDR3 protein is CASRASGLDNEQFF. As DNA, the CDR3 is TGTGCCAGCAGGGCCTCGGGGCTAGACAATGAGCAGTTCTTC.

Points on this clone: The same CDR3 can be traced to other DNA sequences in this sample. The rearrangement joins TRBV7-9 to TRBJ2-7; D is uncertain. V was shortened by 3 bases and J by 2 bases, with 5 bases between the two germline ends. Germline lookup yields CDR1 SEHNR and CDR2 FQNEAQ (reference sequence). The CDR3 runs 12 residues. The CDR3 here is CASSLTPYEQYF. The DNA for the CDR3 is TGTGCCAGCAGCTTGACTCCCTACGAGCAGTACTTC.

This chain links TRBV6-5 with TRBJ2-7; D is ambiguous. Germline loops: CDR1 MNHEY, CDR2 SVGAGI. This CDR3 is built from 13 residues. The ends were cut back, 6 bases at V and 3 bases at J, with 12 bases in the middle. As DNA, the CDR3 is TGTGCCAGCAGACGCGGAACGTACTACGAGCAGTACTTC. Translated, it gives CASRRGTYYEQYF.

This clone was observed once. The V and J genes are TRBV27 and TRBJ2-7, with 13 nucleotides matching TRBD2. This CDR3 has 15 amino acids. CDR1 MNHEY and CDR2 SMNVEV come from the germline V gene (reference sequence). The trim removed 7 bases at V and 6 bases at J, leaving 9 bases unmatched. The CDR3 loop reads CASTPGLAGAREQYF. In nucleotides, the CDR3 is TGTGCCAGCACTCCCGGACTAGCGGGAGCTCGCGAGCAGTACTTC.

This clone was recorded only once. The chain joins TRBV6-1 to TRBJ2-7, with 7 bases that match TRBD1. With V trimmed by 3 bases and J by 6 bases, 8 bases remained unmatched. The CDR3 totals 14 residues. The germline V gene encodes CDR1 MNHNS and CDR2 SASEGT. CDR3 region: CASSDWDSFREQYF. CDR3 sequence (DNA): TGTGCCAGCAGTGACTGGGACAGCTTCCGCGAGCAGTACTTC.

The V call is TRBV5-4, the J call TRBJ1-4; TRBD1 aligns across 8 bases. This CDR3 has 14 residues. The junction had 4 bases not matched to a gene; V was cut back by 2 bases and J by 7 bases. From germline, CDR1 is SGHNT and CDR2 YYREEE (reference sequence). The CDR3 sequence: CASSFQGAAEKLFF. CDR3 coding DNA: TGTGCCAGCAGCTTTCAGGGGGCGGCTGAAAAACTGTTTTTT.

This clone appeared a single time. The chain has TRBV7-2 and TRBJ2-7; D perhaps matches TRBD1 (6 bases). This CDR3 spans 13 amino acids. The germline V gene encodes CDR1 SGHTA and CDR2 FQGNSA. Trimming pared 7 bases from V and 0 bases from J, leaving 10 bases between. The CDR3 DNA sequence: TGTGCCAGCAAGGGGGACGCCTCCTACGAGCAGTACTTC. Its protein product is CASKGDASYEQYF.

The CDR3 coding sequence is TGCGCCAGCAGCCAATCTGAGAACCAGTTCTTC. Amino acid sequence: CASSQSENQFF. This chain links TRBV4-1 with TRBJ2-1; D is unresolved. Between the trimmed V and J ends, which lost 2 bases and 13 bases, there was a span of 9 bases. This CDR3 comprises 11 residues. Germline V gene lookup returns CDR1 MGHRA and CDR2 YSYEKL.

The J gene is TRBJ2-3, the V gene TRBV13; 7 nucleotides align to TRBD2. J was trimmed by 0 bases and V by 5 bases; bases with no gene match: 5. The CDR3 totals 15 residues. Germline loops: CDR1 PRHDT, CDR2 FYEKMQ (reference sequence). DNA for the CDR3: TGTGCCAGCAGCCCCCGGGAGGATAGCACAGATACGCAGTATTTT. Translated: CASSPREDSTDTQYF.

The chain combines TRBV5-5 with TRBJ2-7; weak D call: TRBD2 (5 bases). The length of the CDR3 is 11 residues. Looked up from germline, CDR1 is SGHKS and CDR2 is YYEKEE (reference sequence). The V end was cut by 4 bases, the J end by 6 bases, with 8 bases between. The CDR3 coding sequence is TGTGCCAGCAGCATTAGCGCCGAGCAGTACTTC. This codes for CASSISAEQYF. The full variable domain, completed using reference TRBV5-5 and TRBJ2-7, is DAGVTQSPTHLIKTRGQQVTLRCSPISGHKSVSWYQQVLGQGPQFIFQYYEKEERGRGNFPDRFSARQFPNYSSELNVNALLLGDSALYLCASSISAEQYFGPGTRLTVT.

V gene TRBV27 combines with J gene TRBJ2-1, with 8 positions matching TRBD2. Looked up from germline, CDR1 is MNHEY and CDR2 is SMNVEV (reference sequence). V shed 6 bases and J 2 bases; nucleotides not matched to a gene: 0. CDR3 length: 13 amino acids. The DNA of the CDR3 is TGTGCCAGCAGACTAGCGGCCTACAATGAGCAGTTCTTC. It codes for CASRLAAYNEQFF.